The clone carrying this TCR beta chain occurred once. The target antigen is unknown. The CDR3 has 14 amino acids. From germline, CDR1 is SGHTA and CDR2 FQGNSA. V lost 6 bases, J lost 6 bases, and 15 bases lay in between. Assay: immunoSEQ multiplex PCR; the TCRdb copy retains only in-frame clones and omits some. Of about 120,000 clones listed, roughly 90% are singletons. This sample is drawn from a study of T cell responses to AZD1222 COVID-19 vaccine. Study-wide points: A rise in Spike-specific TCR breadth and depth followed two AZD1222 doses. Sampling captured repertoires only after the peak T cell response. Donors skewed white British and female; clonal diversity was possibly underestimated.

The chain carries TRBV7-2 and TRBJ2-1; D unclear. This receptor was obtained from an adult in good health. Specimen: peripheral blood, collected on day 0 of AZD1222 vaccination. The CDR3 DNA is TGTGCCAGCAGGCCCGACCGCCGGGTCAATGAGCAGTTCTTC. Translation gives CASRPDRRVNEQFF.